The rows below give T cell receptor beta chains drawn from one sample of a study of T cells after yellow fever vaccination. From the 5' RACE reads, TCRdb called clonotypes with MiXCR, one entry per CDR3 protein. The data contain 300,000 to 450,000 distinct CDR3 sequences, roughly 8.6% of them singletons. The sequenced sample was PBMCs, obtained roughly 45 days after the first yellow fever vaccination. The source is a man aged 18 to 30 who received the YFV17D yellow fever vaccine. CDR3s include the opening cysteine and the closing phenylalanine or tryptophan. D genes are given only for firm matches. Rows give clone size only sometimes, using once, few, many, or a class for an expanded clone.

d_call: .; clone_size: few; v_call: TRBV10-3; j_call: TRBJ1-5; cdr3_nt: TGTGCCATCAGTGAGTCTGGAATTTATCAGCCCCAGCATTTT; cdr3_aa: CAISESGIYQPQHF
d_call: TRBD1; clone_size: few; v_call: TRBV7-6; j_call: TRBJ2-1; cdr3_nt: TGTGCCAGCAGCTTACGGTACCGGGACAGAGCTCATGAGCAGTTCTTC; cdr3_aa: CASSLRYRDRAHEQFF
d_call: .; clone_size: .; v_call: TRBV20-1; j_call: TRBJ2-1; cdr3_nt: TGCAGTGCTAGAGATAGGTCAGAAGTAGAGCAGTTCTTC; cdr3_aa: CSARDRSEVEQFF
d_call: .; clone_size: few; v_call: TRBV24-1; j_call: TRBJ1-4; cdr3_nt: TGTGCCACCAGTGAGGGGAATGAAAAACTGTTTTTT; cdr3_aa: CATSEGNEKLFF
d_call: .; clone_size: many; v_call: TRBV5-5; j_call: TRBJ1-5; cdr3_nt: TGTGCCAGCAGCTTGGTCGGGGGGGATCAGCCCCAGCATTTT; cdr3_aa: CASSLVGGDQPQHF
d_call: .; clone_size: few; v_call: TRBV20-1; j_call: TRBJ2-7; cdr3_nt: TGCAGTGCTAGAGCTGCCTCTGGGGGGGCTTCCTACGAGCAGTACTTC; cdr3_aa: CSARAASGGASYEQYF
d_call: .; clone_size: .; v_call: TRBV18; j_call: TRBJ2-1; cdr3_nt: TGTGCCAGCTCACCAGATGGATCGGTTTTCTACAATGAGCAGTTCTTC; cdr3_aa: CASSPDGSVFYNEQFF
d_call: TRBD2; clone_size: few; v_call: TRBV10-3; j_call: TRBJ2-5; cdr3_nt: TGTGCCATCAGGGGACTAGAGGAGACCCAGTACTTC; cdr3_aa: CAIRGLEETQYF
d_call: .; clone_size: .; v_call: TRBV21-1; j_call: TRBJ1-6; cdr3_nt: TGTGCCAGCAGCAAACGTCTAGACAGGGGGAATTCACCCCTCCACTTT; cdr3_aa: CASSKRLDRGNSPLHF
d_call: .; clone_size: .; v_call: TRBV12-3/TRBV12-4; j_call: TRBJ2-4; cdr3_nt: TGTGCCAGCACCGAGTCCCAGCAAAACATTCAGTACTTC; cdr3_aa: CASTESQQNIQYF
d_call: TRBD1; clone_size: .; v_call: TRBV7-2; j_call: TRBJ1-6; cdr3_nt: TGTGCCAGCAGCAGGGACAGACCCCCCTCACCCCTCCACTTT; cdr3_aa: CASSRDRPPSPLHF
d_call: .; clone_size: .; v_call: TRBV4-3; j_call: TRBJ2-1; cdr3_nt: TGCGCCAGCAGCCAAGACTGGATACCCTACAATGAGCAGTTCTTC; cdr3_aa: CASSQDWIPYNEQFF
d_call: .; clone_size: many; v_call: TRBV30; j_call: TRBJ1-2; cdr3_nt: TGTGCCTGGAGGGGGGCAGCCGATGGCTACACCTTC; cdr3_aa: CAWRGAADGYTF
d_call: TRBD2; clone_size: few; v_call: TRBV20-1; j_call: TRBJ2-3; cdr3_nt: TGCAGTCCAGAGGAGCGGGGGATCACAGATACGCAGTATTTT; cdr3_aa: CSPEERGITDTQYF
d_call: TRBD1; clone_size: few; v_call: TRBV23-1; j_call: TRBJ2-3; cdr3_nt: TGCGCCAGCAGTCCTCGGGACAGCGGCACAGATACGCAGTATTTT; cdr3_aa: CASSPRDSGTDTQYF
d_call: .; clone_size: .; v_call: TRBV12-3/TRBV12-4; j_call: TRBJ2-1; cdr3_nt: TGTGCCAGCACCCCTCGAGGGTCCGATCGTGAGCAGTTCTTC; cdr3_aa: CASTPRGSDREQFF
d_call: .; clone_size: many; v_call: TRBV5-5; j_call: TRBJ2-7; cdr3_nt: TGTGCCAGCAGCTTGGCCCCGGGGACCTCTTACGAGCAGTACTTC; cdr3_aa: CASSLAPGTSYEQYF
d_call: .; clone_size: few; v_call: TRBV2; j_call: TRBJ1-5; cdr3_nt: TGTGCCAGCAAGGGACCGACAATACTAAGCAATCAGCCCCAGCATTTT; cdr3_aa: CASKGPTILSNQPQHF
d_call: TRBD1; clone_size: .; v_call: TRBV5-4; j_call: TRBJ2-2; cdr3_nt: TGTGCCAGCACTGGCCCCGGGACAGGAAGTAACACCGGGGAGCTGTTTTTT; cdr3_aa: CASTGPGTGSNTGELFF
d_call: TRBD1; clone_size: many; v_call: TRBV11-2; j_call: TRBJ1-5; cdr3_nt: TGTGCCAGCAGCTTAGTGAACAGGGGGCTTAGCAATCAGCCCCAGCATTTT; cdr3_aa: CASSLVNRGLSNQPQHF
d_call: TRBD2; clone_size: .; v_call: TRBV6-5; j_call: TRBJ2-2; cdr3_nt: TGTGCCAGCAGGCTTACTAGCGGGGGAGTCGGGGAGCTGTTTTTT; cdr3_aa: CASRLTSGGVGELFF
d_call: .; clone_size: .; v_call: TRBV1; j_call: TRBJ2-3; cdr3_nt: TGCACCAGCAGCTATGGTAGGGCTAGCGGCTCAGATACGCAGTATTTT; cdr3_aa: CTSSYGRASGSDTQYF
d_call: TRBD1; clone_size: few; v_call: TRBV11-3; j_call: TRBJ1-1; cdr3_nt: TGTGCCAGCAGCTCGGGACAGGGGGCCGATGAAGCTTTCTTT; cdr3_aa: CASSSGQGADEAFF
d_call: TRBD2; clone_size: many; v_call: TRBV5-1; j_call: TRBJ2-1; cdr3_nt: TGCGCCAGCAGCTTTAGCGGGGTCGACGGTGAGCAGTTCTTC; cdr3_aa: CASSFSGVDGEQFF
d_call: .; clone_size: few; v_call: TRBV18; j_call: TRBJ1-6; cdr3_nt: TGTGCCAGCTCACCCTCCGGGGGCCTAGGGTCACCCCTCCACTTT; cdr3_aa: CASSPSGGLGSPLHF
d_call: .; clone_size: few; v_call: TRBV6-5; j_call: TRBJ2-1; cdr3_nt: TGTGCCAGCAGTTACTCGGCGGGGTCGTACAATGAGCAGTTCTTC; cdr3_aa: CASSYSAGSYNEQFF
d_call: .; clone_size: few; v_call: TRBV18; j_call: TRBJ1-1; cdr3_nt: TGTGCCAGCTCTTGGACTCTCACTGAAGCTTTCTTT; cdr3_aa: CASSWTLTEAFF
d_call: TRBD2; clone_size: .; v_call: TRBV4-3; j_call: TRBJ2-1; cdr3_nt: TGCGCCAGCAGCCCGACTAGCGGGGGGGTCCATGAGCAGTTCTTC; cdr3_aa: CASSPTSGGVHEQFF
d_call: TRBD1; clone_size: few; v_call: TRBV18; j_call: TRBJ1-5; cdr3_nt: TGTGCCAGCTCACCAAAACAGGGGGACCAGCCCCAGCATTTT; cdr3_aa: CASSPKQGDQPQHF
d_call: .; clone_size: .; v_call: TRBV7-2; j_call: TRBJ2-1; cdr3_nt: TGTGCCAGCAGCTACAACGAAGGTACCCCGTTCTTC; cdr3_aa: CASSYNEGTPFF
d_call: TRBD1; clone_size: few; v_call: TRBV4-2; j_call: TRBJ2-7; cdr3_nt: TGTGCCAGCAGCCAAGATTACGGGACAGGGGGATACGAGCAGTACTTC; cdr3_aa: CASSQDYGTGGYEQYF
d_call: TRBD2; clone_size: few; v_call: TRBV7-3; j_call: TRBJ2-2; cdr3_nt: TGTGCCAGCAGCTTAACTTTAGGGGAGGGGACCGGGGAGCTGTTTTTT; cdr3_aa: CASSLTLGEGTGELFF
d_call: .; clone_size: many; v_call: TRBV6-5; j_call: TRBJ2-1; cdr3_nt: TGTGCCAGCAGTTACTCTCAAGTCTACAATGAGCAGTTCTTC; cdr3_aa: CASSYSQVYNEQFF
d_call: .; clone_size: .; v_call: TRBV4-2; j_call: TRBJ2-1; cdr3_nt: TGTGCCAGCAACCCAGGTATACCGCCCGGGTGGAATGAGCAGTTCTTC; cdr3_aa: CASNPGIPPGWNEQFF
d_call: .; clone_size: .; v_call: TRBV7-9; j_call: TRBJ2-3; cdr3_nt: TGTGCCAGCCCCTTTGGGGGGGGCGAGTGGGGCACAGATACGCAGTATTTT; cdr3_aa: CASPFGGGEWGTDTQYF
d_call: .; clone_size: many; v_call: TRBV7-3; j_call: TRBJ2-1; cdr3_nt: TGTGCCAGCAGCAAGACAGCCTACAATGAGCAGTTCTTC; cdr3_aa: CASSKTAYNEQFF
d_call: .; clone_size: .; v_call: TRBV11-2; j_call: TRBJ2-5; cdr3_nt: TGTGCCAGCAGCGGCGTGGGCCAAGAGACCCAGTACTTC; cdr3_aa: CASSGVGQETQYF
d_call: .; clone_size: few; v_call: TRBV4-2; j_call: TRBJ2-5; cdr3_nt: TGTGCCAGCAGCCAAGATGTGGTGGGAGAGACCCAGTACTTC; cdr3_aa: CASSQDVVGETQYF
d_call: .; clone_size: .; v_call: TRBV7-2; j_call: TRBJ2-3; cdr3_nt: TGTGCCAGCAGCTTAAAGCGAGCCCCAGATACGCAGTATTTT; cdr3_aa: CASSLKRAPDTQYF
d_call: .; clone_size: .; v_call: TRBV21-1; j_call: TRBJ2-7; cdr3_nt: TGTGCCAGCAGCAAACCCTCTAGGGACAACTTCTCCTACGAGCAGTACTTC; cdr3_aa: CASSKPSRDNFSYEQYF
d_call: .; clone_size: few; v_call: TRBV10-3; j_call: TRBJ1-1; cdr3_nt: TGTGCCATCAGGGCACAGGGAACAATAACCCGGACTGAAGCTTTCTTT; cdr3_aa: CAIRAQGTITRTEAFF
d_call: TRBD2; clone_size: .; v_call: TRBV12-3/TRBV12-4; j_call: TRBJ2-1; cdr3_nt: TGTGCCAGCAGTTCGGGGGGGACGATATACAATGAGCAGTTCTTC; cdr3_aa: CASSSGGTIYNEQFF
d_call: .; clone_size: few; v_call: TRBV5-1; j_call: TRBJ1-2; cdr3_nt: TGCGCCAGCAGCATCGACAGTAACTATGGCTACACCTTC; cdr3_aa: CASSIDSNYGYTF
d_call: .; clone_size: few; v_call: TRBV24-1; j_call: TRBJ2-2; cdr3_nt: TGTGCCACCAGGGGACACAGCACCGGGGAGCTGTTTTTT; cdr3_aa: CATRGHSTGELFF
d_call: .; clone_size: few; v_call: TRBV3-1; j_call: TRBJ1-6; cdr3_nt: TGTGCCAGCAGACTGGGACCTGCTAATTCACCCCTCCACTTT; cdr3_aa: CASRLGPANSPLHF
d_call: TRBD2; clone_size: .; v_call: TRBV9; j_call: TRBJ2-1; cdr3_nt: TGTGCCAGCAATGTGGACCCGGGACTAGCGGGGTCTAGCTCCTACAATGAGCAGTTCTTC; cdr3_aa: CASNVDPGLAGSSSYNEQFF
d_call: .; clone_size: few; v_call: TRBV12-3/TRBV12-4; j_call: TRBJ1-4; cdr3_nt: TGTGCCAGCAGTTTACGGGGAGCAACTAATGAAAAACTGTTTTTT; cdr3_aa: CASSLRGATNEKLFF
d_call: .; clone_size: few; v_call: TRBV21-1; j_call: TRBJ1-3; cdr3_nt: TGTGCCAGCAGCAAAGAAGACAGCTTGTTTTCTGGAAACACCATATATTTT; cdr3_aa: CASSKEDSLFSGNTIYF
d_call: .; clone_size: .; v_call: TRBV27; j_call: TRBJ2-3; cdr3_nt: TGTGCCAGCAGTTTATTCCACGACAGGTCAGATACGCAGTATTTT; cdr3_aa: CASSLFHDRSDTQYF
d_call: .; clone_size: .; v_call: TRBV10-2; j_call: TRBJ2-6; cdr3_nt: TGCGCCAGCAGGGGGGCGCAAGGGGCCAACGTCCTGACTTTC; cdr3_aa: CASRGAQGANVLTF
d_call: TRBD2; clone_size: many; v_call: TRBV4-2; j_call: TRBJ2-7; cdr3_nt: TGTGCCAGCAGCCAAGATCTCTGGCTGGGCGGGGGGCCGGACTACGAGCAGTACTTC; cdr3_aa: CASSQDLWLGGGPDYEQYF
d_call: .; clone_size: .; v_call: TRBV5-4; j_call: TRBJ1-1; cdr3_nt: TGTGCCAGCAGCTCGGGGCACCTTGAAGCTTTCTTT; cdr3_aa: CASSSGHLEAFF
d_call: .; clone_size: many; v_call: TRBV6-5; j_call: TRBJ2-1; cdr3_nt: TGTGCCAGCAGTTACCCAAGGTCAGGGAAGAGCTACAATGAGCAGTTCTTC; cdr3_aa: CASSYPRSGKSYNEQFF
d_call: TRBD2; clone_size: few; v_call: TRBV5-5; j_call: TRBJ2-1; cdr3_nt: TGTGCCAGCAGCGCAAATCTCCCTTCTAGCGGGGGGGTCAATGAGCAGTTCTTC; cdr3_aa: CASSANLPSSGGVNEQFF